Listed below are T cell receptor beta chains from one sample, sequenced in a study of tumor-infiltrating lymphocytes in primary liver carcinoma. From the multiplex PCR reads, TCRdb called clonotypes with MiXCR, one entry per CDR3 protein. The sample consists of approximately 88,000 distinct CDR3 sequences, around 70% of them appearing once. Sequencing was carried out using tumor-adjacent normal liver tissue. Every receptor here comes from a man in his forties with primary liver carcinoma and hepatitis B virus infection. The CDR3 runs from the conserved cysteine through the conserved F or W. The order of the fields is J gene, clone size, D gene, V gene, CDR3 protein, CDR3 DNA. D genes are given only for firm matches. Size is omitted from some rows. Given values are once, few, many or a class for expanded clones.

j_call: TRBJ1-1; clone_size: many; d_call: .; v_call: TRBV28; cdr3_aa: CASSSPYGRDTEAFF; cdr3_nt: TGTGCCAGCAGTTCCCCCTATGGACGGGACACTGAAGCTTTCTTT
j_call: TRBJ2-5; clone_size: many; d_call: .; v_call: TRBV12-3/TRBV12-4; cdr3_aa: CASSIQGRETQYF; cdr3_nt: TGTGCCAGCAGTATACAGGGACGGGAGACCCAGTACTTC
j_call: TRBJ1-1; clone_size: .; d_call: .; v_call: TRBV11-2; cdr3_aa: CASSSLPGSVRGNTEAFF; cdr3_nt: TGTGCCAGTAGCTCACTCCCCGGGTCCGTGAGGGGGAACACTGAAGCTTTCTTT
j_call: TRBJ2-1; clone_size: .; d_call: TRBD2; v_call: TRBV11-2; cdr3_aa: CVSSPWTSLDQFF; cdr3_nt: TGTGTCAGCAGCCCCTGGACTAGCCTAGATCAGTTCTTC
j_call: TRBJ2-1; clone_size: .; d_call: .; v_call: TRBV11-1; cdr3_aa: CASSHEPARKYNVQFF; cdr3_nt: TGTGCCAGCAGCCACGAACCGGCACGAAAATACAATGTGCAGTTCTTC
j_call: TRBJ2-1; clone_size: .; d_call: TRBD1; v_call: TRBV12-3/TRBV12-4; cdr3_aa: CASNSTGENEQFF; cdr3_nt: TGTGCCAGCAACTCCACAGGGGAGAATGAGCAGTTCTTC
j_call: TRBJ2-5; clone_size: .; d_call: .; v_call: TRBV14; cdr3_aa: CASSLDPGPQVTQYF; cdr3_nt: TGTGCCAGCAGCCTAGATCCGGGACCCCAAGTGACCCAGTACTTC
j_call: TRBJ2-3; clone_size: few; d_call: .; v_call: TRBV7-9; cdr3_aa: CASSLTSDTQYF; cdr3_nt: TGTGCCAGCAGCTTGACATCAGATACGCAGTATTTT
j_call: TRBJ2-5; clone_size: .; d_call: TRBD1; v_call: TRBV2; cdr3_aa: CASRRDRGLSETQHF; cdr3_nt: TGTGCCAGCAGACGGGACAGGGGACTGTCAGAGACCCAACACTTC
j_call: TRBJ2-7; clone_size: once; d_call: TRBD1; v_call: TRBV11-2; cdr3_aa: CASSLPLWTGDEHYF; cdr3_nt: TGTGCCAGCAGCTTGCCCCTGTGGACAGGGGACGAGCACTACTTC